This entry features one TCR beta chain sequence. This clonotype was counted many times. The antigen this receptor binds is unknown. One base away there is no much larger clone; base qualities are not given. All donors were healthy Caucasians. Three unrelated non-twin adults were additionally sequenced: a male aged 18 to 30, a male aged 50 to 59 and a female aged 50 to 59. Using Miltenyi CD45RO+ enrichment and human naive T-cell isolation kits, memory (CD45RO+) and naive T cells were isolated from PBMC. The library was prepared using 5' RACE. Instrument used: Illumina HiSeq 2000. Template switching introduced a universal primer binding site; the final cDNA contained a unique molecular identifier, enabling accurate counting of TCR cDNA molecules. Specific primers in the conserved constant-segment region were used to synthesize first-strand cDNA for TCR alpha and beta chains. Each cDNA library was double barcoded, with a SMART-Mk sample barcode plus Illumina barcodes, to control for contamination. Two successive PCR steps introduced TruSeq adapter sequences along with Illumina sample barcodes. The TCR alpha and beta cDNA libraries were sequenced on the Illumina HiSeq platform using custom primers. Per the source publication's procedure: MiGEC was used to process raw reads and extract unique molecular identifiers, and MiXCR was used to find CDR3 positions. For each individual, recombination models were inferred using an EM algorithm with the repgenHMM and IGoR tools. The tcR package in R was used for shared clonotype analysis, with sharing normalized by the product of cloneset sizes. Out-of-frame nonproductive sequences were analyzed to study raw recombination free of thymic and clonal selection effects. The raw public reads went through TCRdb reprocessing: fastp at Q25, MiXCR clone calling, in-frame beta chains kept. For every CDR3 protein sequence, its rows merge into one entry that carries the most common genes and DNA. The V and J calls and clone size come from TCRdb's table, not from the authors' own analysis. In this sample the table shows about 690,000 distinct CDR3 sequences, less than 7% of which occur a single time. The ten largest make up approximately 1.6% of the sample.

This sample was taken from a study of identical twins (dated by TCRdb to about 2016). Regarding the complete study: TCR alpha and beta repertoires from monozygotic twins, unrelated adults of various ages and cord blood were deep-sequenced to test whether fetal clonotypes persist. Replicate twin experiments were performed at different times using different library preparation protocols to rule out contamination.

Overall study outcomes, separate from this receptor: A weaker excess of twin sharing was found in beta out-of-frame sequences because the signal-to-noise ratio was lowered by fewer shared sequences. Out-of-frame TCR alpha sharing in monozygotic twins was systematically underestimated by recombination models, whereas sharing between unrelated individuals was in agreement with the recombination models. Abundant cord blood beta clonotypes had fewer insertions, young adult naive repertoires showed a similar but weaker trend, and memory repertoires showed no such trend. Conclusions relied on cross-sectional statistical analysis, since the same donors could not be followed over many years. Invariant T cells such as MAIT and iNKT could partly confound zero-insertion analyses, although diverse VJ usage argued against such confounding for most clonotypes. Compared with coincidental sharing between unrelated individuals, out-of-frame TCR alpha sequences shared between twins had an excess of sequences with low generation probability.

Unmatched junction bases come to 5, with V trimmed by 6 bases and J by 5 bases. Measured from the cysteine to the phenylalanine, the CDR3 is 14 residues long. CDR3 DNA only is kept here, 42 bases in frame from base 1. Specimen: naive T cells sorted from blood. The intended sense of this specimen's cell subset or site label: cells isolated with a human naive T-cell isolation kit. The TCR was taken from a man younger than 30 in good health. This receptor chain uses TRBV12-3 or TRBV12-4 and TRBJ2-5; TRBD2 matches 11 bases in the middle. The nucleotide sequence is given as TGTGCCAGCAGCCTAGCGGGAGGTTGGGAGACCCAGTACTTC. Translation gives CASSLAGGWETQYF.